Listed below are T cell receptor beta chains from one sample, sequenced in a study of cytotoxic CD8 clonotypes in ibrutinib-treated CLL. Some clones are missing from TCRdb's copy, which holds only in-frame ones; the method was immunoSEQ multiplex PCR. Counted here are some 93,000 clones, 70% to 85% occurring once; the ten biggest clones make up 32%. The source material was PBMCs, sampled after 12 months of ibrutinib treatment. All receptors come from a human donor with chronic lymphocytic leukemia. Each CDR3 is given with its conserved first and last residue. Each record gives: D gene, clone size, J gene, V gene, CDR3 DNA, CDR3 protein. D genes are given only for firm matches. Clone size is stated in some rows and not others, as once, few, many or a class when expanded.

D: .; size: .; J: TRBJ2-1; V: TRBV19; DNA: TGTGCCAGTATCAGTGAAGGGGCATGGGAGCAGTTCTTC; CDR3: CASISEGAWEQFF
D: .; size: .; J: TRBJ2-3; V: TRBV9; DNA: TGTGCCAGCAGCGCCCACGAGGGAGGAGGCCGCGCAGATACGCAGTATTTT; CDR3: CASSAHEGGGRADTQYF
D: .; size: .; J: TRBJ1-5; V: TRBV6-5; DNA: TGTGCCAGCATGGGGGGGCTGGGGAATCAGCCCCAGCATTTT; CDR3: CASMGGLGNQPQHF
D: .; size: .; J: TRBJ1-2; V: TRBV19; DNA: TGTGCCAGTAGTATGCCTGTCCGCCGAAACTATGGCTACACCTTC; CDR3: CASSMPVRRNYGYTF
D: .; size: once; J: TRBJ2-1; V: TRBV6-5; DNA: TGTGCCAGCAGTTTAGACAGTTACAATGAGCAGTTCTTC; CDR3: CASSLDSYNEQFF
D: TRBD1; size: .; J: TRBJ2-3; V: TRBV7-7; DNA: TGTGCTAGCAGCTCGGACAGGGGGGATACGCAGTATTTT; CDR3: CASSSDRGDTQYF
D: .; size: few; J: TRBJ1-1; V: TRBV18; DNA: TGTGCCAGCTCCCCCGTTGGGAAAACGGGCACTGAAGCTTTCTTT; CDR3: CASSPVGKTGTEAFF
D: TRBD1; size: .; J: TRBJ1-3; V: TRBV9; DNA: TGTGCCAGCAGCGCCTCTCCAGGGGGCTCCGCGAACACCATATATTTT; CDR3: CASSASPGGSANTIYF
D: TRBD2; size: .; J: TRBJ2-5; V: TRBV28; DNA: TGTGCCAGCAGTAGGGCGGGGGGATTTGAGACCCAGTACTTC; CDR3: CASSRAGGFETQYF
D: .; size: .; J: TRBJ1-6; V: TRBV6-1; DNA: TGTGCCAGCAGTGGCCGGTCATTTAATTCACCCCTCCACTTT; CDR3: CASSGRSFNSPLHF
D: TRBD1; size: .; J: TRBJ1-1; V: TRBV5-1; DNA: TGCGCCAGCAGCTTACAGGGGTTAAGGGACACTGAAGCTTTCTTT; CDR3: CASSLQGLRDTEAFF
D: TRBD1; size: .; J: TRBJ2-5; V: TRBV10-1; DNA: TGCGCCAGCAGTCCGACAGGGCAAGAGACCCAGTACTTC; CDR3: CASSPTGQETQYF
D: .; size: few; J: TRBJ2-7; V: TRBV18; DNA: TGTGCCAGCTCACCGCAGACGGACGAGCAGTACTTC; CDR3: CASSPQTDEQYF
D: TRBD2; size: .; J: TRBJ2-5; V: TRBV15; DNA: TGTGCCACCAGCAGAGACCCCCGAGCGGGGGGTTTCCAGGAGACCCAGTACTTC; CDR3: CATSRDPRAGGFQETQYF
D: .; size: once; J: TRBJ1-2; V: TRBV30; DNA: TGTGCCTGGTGGTCCGGGGTGCCTGGGAGGGGCTACACCTTC; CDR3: CAWWSGVPGRGYTF
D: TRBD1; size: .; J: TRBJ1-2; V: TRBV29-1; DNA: TGCAGCGCCCAGGAGACAGGGGACGGCTACACCTTC; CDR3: CSAQETGDGYTF
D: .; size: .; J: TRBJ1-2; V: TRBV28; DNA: TGTGCCAGCAGTATCACAGAGAACTATGGCTACACCTTC; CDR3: CASSITENYGYTF
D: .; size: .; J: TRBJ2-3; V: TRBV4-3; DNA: TGCGCCAGCAGCCAAGTCCCCTTCAATACGCAGTATTTT; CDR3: CASSQVPFNTQYF
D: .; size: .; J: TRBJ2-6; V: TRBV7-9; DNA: TGTGCCGTTGGAAGGTCGTCTGGGGCCAACGTCCTGACTTTC; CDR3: CAVGRSSGANVLTF
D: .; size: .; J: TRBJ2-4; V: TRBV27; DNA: TGTGCCAGTCTCCCGGACTTTCTAAACATTCAGTACTTC; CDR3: CASLPDFLNIQYF
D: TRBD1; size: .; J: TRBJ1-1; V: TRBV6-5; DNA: TGTGCCAGCAGTTACGCCCAGACAGGGGGGAACACTGAAGCTTTCTTT; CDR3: CASSYAQTGGNTEAFF
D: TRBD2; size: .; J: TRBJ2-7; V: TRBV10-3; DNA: TGTGCCATCAGTCCGGGACTAGACTCCTACGAGCAGTACTTC; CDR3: CAISPGLDSYEQYF
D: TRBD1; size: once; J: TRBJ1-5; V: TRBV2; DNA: TGTGCCAGCAGTCTGGGACAGGGGGGTTCTCAGCCCCAGCATTTT; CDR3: CASSLGQGGSQPQHF
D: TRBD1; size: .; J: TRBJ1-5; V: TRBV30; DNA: TGTGCCTGGAGTGATCGGTGGGGGGACAGACCTAGCAATCAGCCCCAGCATTTT; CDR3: CAWSDRWGDRPSNQPQHF
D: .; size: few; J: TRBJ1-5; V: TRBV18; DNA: TGTGCCAGCTCTCGCTCACTAAATCAGCCCCAGCATTTT; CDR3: CASSRSLNQPQHF
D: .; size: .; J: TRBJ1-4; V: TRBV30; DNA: TGTGCCTGGAGTGGACAGCAGTTTAATGAAAAACTGTTTTTT; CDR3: CAWSGQQFNEKLFF
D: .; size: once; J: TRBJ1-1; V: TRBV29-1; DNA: TGCAGCGTAGGGGTATTTGAGGGGACTGAAGCTTTCTTT; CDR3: CSVGVFEGTEAFF
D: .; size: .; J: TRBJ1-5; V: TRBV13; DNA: TGTGCCAGCAGCGGTAAGGGTTACAATCAGCCCCAGCATTTT; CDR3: CASSGKGYNQPQHF
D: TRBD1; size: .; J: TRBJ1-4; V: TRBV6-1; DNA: TGTGCCAGCAGTTCGGGACAGTCAACTAATGAAAAACTGTTTTTT; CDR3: CASSSGQSTNEKLFF
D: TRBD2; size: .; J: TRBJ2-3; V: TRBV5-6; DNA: TGTGCCAGCAGCTTGCGGGGCGGGGGAACAGATACGCAGTATTTT; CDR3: CASSLRGGGTDTQYF
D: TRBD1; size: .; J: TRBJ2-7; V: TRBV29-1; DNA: TGCAGCGTTGACCTCGGGACAGCTTACGAGCAGTACTTC; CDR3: CSVDLGTAYEQYF
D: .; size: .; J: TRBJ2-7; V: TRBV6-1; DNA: TGTGCCAGCCCTTCTGTGTACGAGCAGTACTTC; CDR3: CASPSVYEQYF
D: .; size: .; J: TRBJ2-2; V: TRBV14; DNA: TGTGCCAGCAAGTTGGGGGTCGGGTACACCGGGGAGCTGTTTTTT; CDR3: CASKLGVGYTGELFF
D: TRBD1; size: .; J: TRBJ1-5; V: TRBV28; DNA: TGTGCCAGCAGTCCATCATCAGGGGGCTGGAAGCCCCAGCATTTT; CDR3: CASSPSSGGWKPQHF
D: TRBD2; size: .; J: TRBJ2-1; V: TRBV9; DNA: TGTGCCAGCAGCGTAGGAGTCTTAGCGGGGGGACTCTACAATGAGCAGTTCTTC; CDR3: CASSVGVLAGGLYNEQFF
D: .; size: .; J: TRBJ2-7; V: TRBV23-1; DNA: TGCGCCAGCGGAAATTACGAGCAGTACTTC; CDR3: CASGNYEQYF
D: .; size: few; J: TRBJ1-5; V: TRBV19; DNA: TGTGCCAGTAGTATGATTCGGACAAACAACAATCAGCCCCAGCATTTT; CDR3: CASSMIRTNNNQPQHF
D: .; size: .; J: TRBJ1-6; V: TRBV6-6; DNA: TGTGCCAGCAGCCGAACCGCGATGGACAGCAAGCCCCTCCACTTT; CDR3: CASSRTAMDSKPLHF
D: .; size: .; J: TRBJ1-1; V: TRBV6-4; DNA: TGTGCCAGCAGAGCTACAGGGACGAACACTGAAGCTTTCTTT; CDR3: CASRATGTNTEAFF
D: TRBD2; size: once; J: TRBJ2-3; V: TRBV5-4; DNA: TGTGCCAGCAGCCGACCAGCGGGGGGGCGTACAGATACGCAGTATTTT; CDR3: CASSRPAGGRTDTQYF
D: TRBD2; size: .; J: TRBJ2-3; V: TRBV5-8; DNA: TGTGCCAGCAGCTTGGTTCCAGCGGGGGTTGCGGGCGGCACAGATACGCAGTATTTT; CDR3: CASSLVPAGVAGGTDTQYF
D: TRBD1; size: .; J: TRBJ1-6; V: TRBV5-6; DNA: TGTGCCAGCAGCCTGGGGACAGTTTCACCCCTCCACTTT; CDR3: CASSLGTVSPLHF
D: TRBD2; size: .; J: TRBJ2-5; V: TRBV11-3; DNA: TGTGCCAGCAGCTTAGGCAGCGGGGCCCAAGAGACCCAGTACTTC; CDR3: CASSLGSGAQETQYF
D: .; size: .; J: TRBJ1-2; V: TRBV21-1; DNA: TGTGCCAGCAGCAACACCGGGACAGGGGACTCGCGACCTAGCTTGAACTATGGCTACACCTTC; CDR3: CASSNTGTGDSRPSLNYGYTF
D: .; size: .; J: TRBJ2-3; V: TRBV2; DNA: TGTGCCAGCAAGGTGACGGGACCCACGCAGTATTTT; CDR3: CASKVTGPTQYF
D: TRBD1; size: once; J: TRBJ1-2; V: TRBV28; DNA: TGTGCCAGCAGTTTTCCCAGGGGGCGACTTTATGGCTACACCTTC; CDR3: CASSFPRGRLYGYTF
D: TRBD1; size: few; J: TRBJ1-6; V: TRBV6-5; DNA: TGTGCCAGCAGTTACAGGGGGCTGAATTCACCCCTCCACTTT; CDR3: CASSYRGLNSPLHF
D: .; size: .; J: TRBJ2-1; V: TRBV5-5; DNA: TGTGCCAGCAGCTTGGTACAGGGTGGGATTGAGCAGTTCTTC; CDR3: CASSLVQGGIEQFF
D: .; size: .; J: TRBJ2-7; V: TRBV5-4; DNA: TGTGCCAGCAGCTTGGTCGGGGGACCCATCTACGAGCAGTACTTC; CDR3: CASSLVGGPIYEQYF
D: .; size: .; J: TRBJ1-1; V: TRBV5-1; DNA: TGCGCCAGCAGCTTGGAGGGAAACACTGAAGCTTTCTTT; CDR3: CASSLEGNTEAFF
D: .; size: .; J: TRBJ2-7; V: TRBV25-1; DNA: TGTGCCAGCAGTGTATTTAGGGAGCAGTACTTC; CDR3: CASSVFREQYF
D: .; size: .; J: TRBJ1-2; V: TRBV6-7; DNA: TGTGCCAGCAGTTCCGCACGCCACAGGTACTATGGCTACACCTTC; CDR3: CASSSARHRYYGYTF
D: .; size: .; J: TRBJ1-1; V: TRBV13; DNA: TGTGCCAGCAGCACGGGAGGTCGCGGGAACACTGAAGCTTTCTTT; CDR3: CASSTGGRGNTEAFF
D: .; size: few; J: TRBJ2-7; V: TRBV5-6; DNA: TGTGCCAGCAGCGGTTCCTACGAGCAGTACTTC; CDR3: CASSGSYEQYF
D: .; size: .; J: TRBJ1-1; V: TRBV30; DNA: TGTGCCTGGAGCGCTTGGGGGAAACAGGCGAACACTGAAGCTTTCTTT; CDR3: CAWSAWGKQANTEAFF
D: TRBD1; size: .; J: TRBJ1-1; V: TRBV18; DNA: TGTGCCAGCTCACCCTTGGGGACAGAAACTACTGAAGCTTTCTTT; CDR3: CASSPLGTETTEAFF
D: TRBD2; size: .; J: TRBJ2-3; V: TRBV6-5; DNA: TGTGCCAGCGGCGGGGACTACTCGCAGTATTTT; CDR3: CASGGDYSQYF
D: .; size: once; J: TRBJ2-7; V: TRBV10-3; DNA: TGTGCCACTGGGAATGGGAACTACGAGCAGTACTTC; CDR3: CATGNGNYEQYF
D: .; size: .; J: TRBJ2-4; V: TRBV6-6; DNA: TGTGCCAGCAGCGTCGACAGTAGATACATTCAGTACTTC; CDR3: CASSVDSRYIQYF
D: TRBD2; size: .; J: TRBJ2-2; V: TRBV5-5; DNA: TGTGCCAGCAGCGCGGGAGTTACCGGGGAGCTGTTTTTT; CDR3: CASSAGVTGELFF